This T cell receptor beta chain was captured by sequencing in a study of blood T cell repertoires in COVID-19. Background on the study: From the United States, Italy and Spain came samples of acute and convalescent COVID-19.

Original processing notes: Counts of nucleated cells, estimated from reference gene primer amplification, were obtained. Libraries were prepared by immunoSEQ multiplex PCR; TCRdb keeps only in-frame clonotypes and omits some of them. Clone size and the V and J calls come from that table; the DNA yielded D and trimming. The table shows about 160,000 clones, with around 77% occurring only once. V lost 4 bases, J lost 6 bases, and 7 bases stayed unmatched. CDR1 and CDR2 from the germline V gene are LGHDT and YNNKEL (reference sequence). CDR3 length equals 14 residues. The J gene is TRBJ1-2, the V gene TRBV3-1 (or the pseudogene TRBV3-2), with TRBD1 matching 8 bases. The specimen sequenced was peripheral blood. The clonotype was recovered from a man between 65 and 80 years old with acute or convalescent COVID-19. The DNA of the CDR3 is TGTGCCAGCAGCCCAGGACAGGGTATGGATGGCTACACCTTC. Protein product: CASSPGQGMDGYTF.